This T cell receptor beta chain was recovered during a study of T cells after yellow fever vaccination. Study-level points and caveats: Subsequent to the booster, the majority of primary-vaccination clones reappeared (less than 97% CD4, 85% to 90% CD8). Abundant contaminating clonotypes from the bulk population could appear in FACS-sorted repertoires. Few clonotypes appeared in both CD4 and CD8 compartments.

This clonotype was recorded a few times. No antigen is known for it. Template switching by 5'RACE produced TCR cDNA, adding a universal primer site and UMIs. Using its own MiXCR run on the 5' RACE reads, TCRdb lists one record per CDR3 protein. The sample includes 400,000 or so distinct CDR3 sequences, approximately 10% of them seen just once. Material: PBMCs, obtained on the day of the first yellow fever vaccination. This sequence was found in a man between 18 and 29 years old who received the YFV17D yellow fever vaccine.

CDR3 nucleotide sequence: TGTGCCAGTAGTATCGTAAACTCGGGAGGCGGGGAGCTGTTTTTT. This translates into CASSIVNSGGGELFF. V and J are TRBV19 and TRBJ2-2, with 7 bases fitting TRBD2. The CDR3 spans 15 residues. Trimming took 3 bases from V and 7 from J; bases not matched to a gene: 8. Germline CDR1 and CDR2: LNHDA and SQIVND (reference sequence).